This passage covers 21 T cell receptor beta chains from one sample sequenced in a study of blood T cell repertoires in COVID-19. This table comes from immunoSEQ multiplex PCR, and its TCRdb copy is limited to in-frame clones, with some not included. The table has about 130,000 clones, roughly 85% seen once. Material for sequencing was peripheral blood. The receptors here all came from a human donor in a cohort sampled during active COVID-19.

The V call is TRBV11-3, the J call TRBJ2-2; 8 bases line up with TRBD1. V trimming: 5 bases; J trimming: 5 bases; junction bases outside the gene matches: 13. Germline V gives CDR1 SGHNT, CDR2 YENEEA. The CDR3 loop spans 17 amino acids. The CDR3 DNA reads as TGTGCCAGCAGCCCACCTTACAGGGGGTTGAGGACCGGGGAGCTGTTTTTT. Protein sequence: CASSPPYRGLRTGELFF.

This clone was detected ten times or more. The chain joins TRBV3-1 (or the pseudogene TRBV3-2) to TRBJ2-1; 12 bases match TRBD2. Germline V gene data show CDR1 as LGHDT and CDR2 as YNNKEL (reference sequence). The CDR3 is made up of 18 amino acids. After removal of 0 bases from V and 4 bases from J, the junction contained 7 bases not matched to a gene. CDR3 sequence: CASSQDLPSGGAYNEQFF. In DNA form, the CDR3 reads TGTGCCAGCAGCCAAGATCTCCCTAGCGGGGGGGCTTACAATGAGCAGTTCTTC.

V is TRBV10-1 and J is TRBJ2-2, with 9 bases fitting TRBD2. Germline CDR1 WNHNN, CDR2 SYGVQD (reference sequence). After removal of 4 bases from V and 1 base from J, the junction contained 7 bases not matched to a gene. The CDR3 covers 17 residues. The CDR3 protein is CASSGGLAIMNTGELFF. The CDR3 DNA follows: TGCGCCAGCAGTGGGGGACTAGCAATAATGAACACCGGGGAGCTGTTTTTT.

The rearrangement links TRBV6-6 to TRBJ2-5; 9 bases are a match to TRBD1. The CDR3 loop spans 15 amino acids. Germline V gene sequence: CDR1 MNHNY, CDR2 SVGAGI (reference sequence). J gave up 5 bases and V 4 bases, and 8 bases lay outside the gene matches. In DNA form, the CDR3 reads TGTGCCAGCAGTTCCCCCGACAGGGGGAGGGAGACCCAGTACTTC. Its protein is CASSSPDRGRETQYF.

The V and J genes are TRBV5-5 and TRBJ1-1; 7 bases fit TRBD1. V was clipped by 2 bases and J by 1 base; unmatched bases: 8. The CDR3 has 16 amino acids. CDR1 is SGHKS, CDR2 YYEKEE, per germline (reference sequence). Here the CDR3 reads CASSFKFSGGNTEAFF. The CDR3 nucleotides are TGTGCCAGCAGCTTTAAGTTTTCAGGGGGGAACACTGAAGCTTTCTTT.

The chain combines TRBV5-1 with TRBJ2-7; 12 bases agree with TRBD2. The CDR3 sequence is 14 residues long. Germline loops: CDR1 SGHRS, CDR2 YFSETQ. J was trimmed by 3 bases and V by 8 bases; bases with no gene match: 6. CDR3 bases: TGCGCCAGTAACCCTAGCGGGGGGGGCTACGAGCAGTACTTC. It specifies CASNPSGGGYEQYF. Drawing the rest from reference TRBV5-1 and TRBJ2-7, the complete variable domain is KAGVTQTPRYLIKTRGQQVTLSCSPISGHRSVSWYQQTPGQGLQFLFEYFSETQRNKGNFPGRFSGRQFSNSRSEMNVSTLELGDSALYLCASNPSGGGYEQYFGPGTRLTVT.

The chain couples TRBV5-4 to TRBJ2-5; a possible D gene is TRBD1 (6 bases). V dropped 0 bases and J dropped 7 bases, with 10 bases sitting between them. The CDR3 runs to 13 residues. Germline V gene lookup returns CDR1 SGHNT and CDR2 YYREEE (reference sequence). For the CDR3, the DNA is TGTGCCAGCAGCTTGGCAGGGGCGGGGACCCAGTACTTC. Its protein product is CASSLAGAGTQYF.

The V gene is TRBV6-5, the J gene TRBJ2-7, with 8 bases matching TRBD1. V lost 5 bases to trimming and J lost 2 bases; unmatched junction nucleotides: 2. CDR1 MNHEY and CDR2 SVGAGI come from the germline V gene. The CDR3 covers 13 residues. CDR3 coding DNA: TGTGCCAGCAGTCCGGACAGGGCCTACGAGCAGTACTTC. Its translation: CASSPDRAYEQYF.

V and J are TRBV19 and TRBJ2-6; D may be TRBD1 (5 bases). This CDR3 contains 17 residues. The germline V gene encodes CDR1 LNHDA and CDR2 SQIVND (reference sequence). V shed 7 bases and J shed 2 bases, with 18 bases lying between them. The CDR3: CASTPQGRIAGANVLTF. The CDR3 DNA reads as TGTGCCAGTACCCCCCAGGGAAGGATTGCTGGGGCCAACGTCCTGACTTTC.

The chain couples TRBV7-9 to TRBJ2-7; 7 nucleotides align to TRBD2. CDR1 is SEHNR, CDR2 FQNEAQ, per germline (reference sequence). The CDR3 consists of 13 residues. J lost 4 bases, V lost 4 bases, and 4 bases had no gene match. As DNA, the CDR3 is TGTGCCAGCAGCTCGGGGCGGGGGTACGAGCAGTACGTC. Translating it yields CASSSGRGYEQYV.

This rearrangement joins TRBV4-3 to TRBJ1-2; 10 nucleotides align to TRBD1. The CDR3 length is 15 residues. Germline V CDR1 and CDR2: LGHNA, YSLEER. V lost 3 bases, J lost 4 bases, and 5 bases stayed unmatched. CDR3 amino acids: CASSQVTGGGYGYTF. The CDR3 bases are TGCGCCAGCAGCCAGGTGACAGGGGGCGGCTATGGCTACACCTTC.

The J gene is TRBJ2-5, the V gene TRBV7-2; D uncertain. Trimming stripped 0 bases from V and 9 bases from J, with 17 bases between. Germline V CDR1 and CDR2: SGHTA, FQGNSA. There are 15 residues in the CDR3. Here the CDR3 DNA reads TGTGCCAGCAGCTTAGCTGGAGCCTATAGGCGTCCCCAGTACTTC. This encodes CASSLAGAYRRPQYF.

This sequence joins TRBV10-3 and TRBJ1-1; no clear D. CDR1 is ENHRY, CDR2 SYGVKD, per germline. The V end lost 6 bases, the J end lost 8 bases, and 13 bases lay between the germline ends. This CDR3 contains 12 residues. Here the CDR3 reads CAIRRSAGEAFF. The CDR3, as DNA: TGTGCCATCAGGAGGAGCGCGGGGGAAGCTTTCTTT.

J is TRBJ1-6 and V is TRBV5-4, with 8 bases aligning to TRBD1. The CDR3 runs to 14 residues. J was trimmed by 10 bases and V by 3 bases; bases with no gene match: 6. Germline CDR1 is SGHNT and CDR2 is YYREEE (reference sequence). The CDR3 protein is CASSSGQGSSPLHF. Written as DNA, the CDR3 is TGTGCCAGCAGCTCAGGACAGGGCAGCTCACCCCTCCACTTT.

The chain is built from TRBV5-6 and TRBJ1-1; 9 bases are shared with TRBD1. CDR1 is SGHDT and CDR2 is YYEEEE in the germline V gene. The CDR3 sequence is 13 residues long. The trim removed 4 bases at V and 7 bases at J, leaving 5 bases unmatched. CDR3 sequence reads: CASSQQGQGEAFF. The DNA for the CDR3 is TGTGCCAGCAGCCAGCAGGGACAGGGTGAAGCTTTCTTT.

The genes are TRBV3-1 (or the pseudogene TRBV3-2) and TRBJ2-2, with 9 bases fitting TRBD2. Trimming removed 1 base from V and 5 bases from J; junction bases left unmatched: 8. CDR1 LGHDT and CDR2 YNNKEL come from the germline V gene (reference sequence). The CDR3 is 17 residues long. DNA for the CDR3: TGTGCCAGCAGCCAAGTATCGAGCGGGAGGAAAACCGGGGAGCTGTTTTTT. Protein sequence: CASSQVSSGRKTGELFF.

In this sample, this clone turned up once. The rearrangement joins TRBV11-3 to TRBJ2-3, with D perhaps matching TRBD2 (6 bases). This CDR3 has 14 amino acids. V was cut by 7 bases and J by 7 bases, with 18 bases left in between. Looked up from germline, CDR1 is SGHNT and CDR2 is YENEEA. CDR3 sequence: CASTGGAELYTQYF. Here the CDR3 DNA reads TGTGCCAGCACCGGGGGAGCGGAGCTTTATACGCAGTATTTT.

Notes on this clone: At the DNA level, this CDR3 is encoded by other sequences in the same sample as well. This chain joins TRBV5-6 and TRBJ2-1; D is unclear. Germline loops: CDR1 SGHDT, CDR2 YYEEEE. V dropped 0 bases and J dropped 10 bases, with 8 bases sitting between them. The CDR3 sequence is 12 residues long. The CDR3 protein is CASSLVGGEQFF. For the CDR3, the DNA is TGTGCCAGCAGCTTGGTTGGCGGCGAGCAGTTCTTC.

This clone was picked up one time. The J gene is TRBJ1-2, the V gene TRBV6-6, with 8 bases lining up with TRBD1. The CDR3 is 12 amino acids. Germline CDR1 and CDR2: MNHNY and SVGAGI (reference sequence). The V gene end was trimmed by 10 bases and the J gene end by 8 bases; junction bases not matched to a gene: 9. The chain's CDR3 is CATPTGDGGYTF. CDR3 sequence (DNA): TGTGCCACCCCGACAGGGGATGGAGGCTACACCTTC.

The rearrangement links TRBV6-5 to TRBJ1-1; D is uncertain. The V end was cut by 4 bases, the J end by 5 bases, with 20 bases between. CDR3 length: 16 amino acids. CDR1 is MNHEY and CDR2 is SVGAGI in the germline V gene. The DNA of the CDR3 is TGTGCCAGCAGTTTTTGGCGGGCAAGTCTGGAAACTGAAGCTTTCTTT. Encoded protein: CASSFWRASLETEAFF.

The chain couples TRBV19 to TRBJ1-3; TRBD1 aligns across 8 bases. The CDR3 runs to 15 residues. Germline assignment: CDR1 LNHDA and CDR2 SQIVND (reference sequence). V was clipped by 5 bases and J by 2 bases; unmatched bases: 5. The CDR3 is CASSLLRGPGNTIYF. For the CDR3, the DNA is TGTGCCAGTAGTCTACTCAGGGGGCCTGGAAACACCATATATTTT.